This TCR beta chain came from a study of shared clonotypes between healthy human individuals. This table comes from immunoSEQ multiplex PCR, and its TCRdb copy is limited to in-frame clones, with some not included. The table has over 2 million clones, 85% to 95% seen once. The CDR3 consists of 14 residues. The V end lost 5 bases, the J end lost 4 bases, and 13 bases lay between the germline ends. Germline V gene data show CDR1 as SGHTA and CDR2 as FQGNSA. This receptor was taken from a man aged 18 to 30 in good health. Some clones in this sample may be carry-over from other donors' samples. The sequenced material came from naive CD4+ T cells from PBMCs. Subset in this sample: CD45RA+ positively selected. This chain uses TRBV7-2 with TRBJ2-3; D possibly uses TRBD1 or TRBD2 (5 bases each). CDR3 in amino acids: CASSLGANSDTQYF. The CDR3 region has the DNA TGTGCCAGCAGCCTCGGGGCGAACTCAGATACGCAGTATTTT. The variable domain in full, with the rest retrieved from reference TRBV7-2 and TRBJ2-3, is GAGVSQSPSNKVTEKGKDVELRCDPISGHTALYWYRQSLGQGLEFLIYFQGNSAPDKSGLPSDRFSAERTGGSVSTLTIQRTQQEDSAVYLCASSLGANSDTQYFGPGTRLTVL.